This T cell receptor (beta chain) was retrieved from a study of shared clonotypes between healthy human individuals. Points from the study as a whole: Estimated richness was generally greater in naive than memory subsets.

In germline, CDR1 is MNHNS, CDR2 SASEGT. The V gene end was trimmed by 10 bases and the J gene end by 4 bases; junction bases not matched to a gene: 9. The length of the CDR3 is 13 residues. Clones were read by immunoSEQ multiplex PCR, and TCRdb kept only the in-frame ones, dropping some. The table records millions of clones, 90% to 95% of them present only once. Worth noting for this clone: As yet, its antigen is unknown.

The sample consisted of naive CD4+ T cells sorted from blood. Stated subset: CD45RA+ positively selected. The TCR comes from a man between 18 and 29 years old in good health. The gene calls are TRBV6-1 and TRBJ2-5; TRBD2 agrees at 7 bases. The chain's CDR3 is CAIKKRGPETQYF. DNA of the CDR3: TGTGCCATTAAAAAGCGGGGCCCAGAGACCCAGTACTTC.